This T cell receptor (beta chain) stems from a study of cytomegalovirus exposure and HLA in healthy donors. Whole-study findings and limits: Analysis was performed later, and it showed HLA-associated TCR beta chains to be more clonally expanded than equally common others. Among TCR beta chains, those listed as cytomegalovirus-associated numbered over 150. Follow-up analysis later connected one missense variant in DCLRE1C with trimming of TCR beta V- and J-genes.

Note on this clone: Its target is not known.

These donors, healthy bone marrow donors, were studied. PCR involved 60 Vbeta and 13 Jbeta primers. Using immunoSEQ multiplex PCR, the repertoire was profiled, and TCRdb retains in-frame clones only, with some absent. The top ten clones hold about 4% of a sample with 110,000 or so clones, 74% of them seen once. Sequencing was carried out using PBMCs. This TCR came from a woman aged 40 to 49 in good health and CMV-seropositive.

The CDR3 protein is CASSQESSTVEKLFF. CDR3 DNA: TGTGCCAGCAGCCAAGAAAGCTCAACCGTTGAAAAACTGTTTTTT. J is TRBJ1-4 and V is TRBV14; D remains unclear. Trimming stripped 0 bases from V and 7 bases from J, with 12 bases between. CDR3 length equals 15 residues. Germline values: CDR1 SGHDN, CDR2 FVKESK.